This TCR beta chain was documented in a study of CD8+ T cells in alopecia areata. Only a few counts were recorded for this clone. V lost 5 bases to trimming and J lost 4 bases, with 10 bases between them. The CDR3 has 13 residues. Germline assignment: CDR1 SGHAT and CDR2 FQNNGV. As the sequencing template, cDNA was produced by extracting RNA and reverse transcribing it. TCRdb keeps only in-frame clones here, not all; method: immunoSEQ multiplex PCR. The table shows around 250,000 clones, with roughly two thirds occurring only once. The chain joins TRBV11-2 to TRBJ2-3; the D gene could be TRBD1 or TRBD2 (5 bases each). The receptor comes from a human donor with alopecia areata. The input for sequencing was CD4+ T cells sorted from blood, taken at week 0. The CDR3 bases are TGTGCCAGCAGCCCCATGGGGGCAGATACGCAGTATTTT. Its translation is CASSPMGADTQYF.